The sequence of this TCR beta chain was determined in a study of T cell repertoires in cytomegalovirus infection. Overall study context: CMV epitopes, recently identified HLA-C-restricted and well-studied HLA-B-restricted, were used. CMV infection plus the matching HLA type was flagged by public TCR beta signatures. Study-wide results and caveats: Using cumulative public TCR beta family frequency, the authors identified those who carried CMV together with the relevant HLA. CMV-specific TCR beta clonotypes restricted by HLA-C were the ones dominating the ex vivo response.

This CDR3 is built from 15 residues. V lost 1 base and J 3 bases, leaving 12 bases between the germline ends. This clonotype was counted only a few times. The target antigen is unknown. TCRdb re-derived calls from the reads in MiXCR, one entry per CDR3 protein. The sample shows about 830,000 distinct CDR3 sequences, roughly 33% of them seen only once. This clonotype was sampled from a human donor in good health (CMV status not recorded). Some clones in this sample may be carry-over from other donors' samples. The chain carries TRBV12-3 or TRBV12-4 and TRBJ1-2; D perhaps matches TRBD1 (6 bases). The source was cultured CD8+ T cells from PBMCs, collected from culture after CMV antigen stimulation. The CDR3 DNA sequence: TGTGCCAGCAGTTTAGGGGGGGGCCCGGACTATGGCTACACCTTC. Translation: CASSLGGGPDYGYTF.